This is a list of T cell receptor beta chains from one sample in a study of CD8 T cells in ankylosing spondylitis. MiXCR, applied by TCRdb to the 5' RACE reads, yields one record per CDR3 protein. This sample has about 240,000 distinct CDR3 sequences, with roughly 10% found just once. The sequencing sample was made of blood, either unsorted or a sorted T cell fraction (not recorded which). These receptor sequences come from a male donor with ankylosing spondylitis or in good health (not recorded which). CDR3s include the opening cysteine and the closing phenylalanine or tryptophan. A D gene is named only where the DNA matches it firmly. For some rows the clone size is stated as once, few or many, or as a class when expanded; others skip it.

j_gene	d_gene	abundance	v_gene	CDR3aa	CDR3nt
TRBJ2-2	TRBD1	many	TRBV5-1	CASSSQDRDFFYTGELFF	TGCGCCAGCAGCTCCCAGGACAGGGACTTTTTCTACACCGGGGAGCTGTTTTTT
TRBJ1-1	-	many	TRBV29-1	CSVGENTEAFF	TGCAGCGTTGGAGAGAACACTGAAGCTTTCTTT
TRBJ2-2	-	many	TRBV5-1	CASSFPTGLRLNTGELFF	TGCGCCAGCAGCTTCCCGACGGGGCTACGCCTCAACACCGGGGAGCTGTTTTTT
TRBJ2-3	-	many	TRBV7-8	CASSLLGFGNTQYF	TGTGCCAGCAGCTTATTGGGGTTCGGTAATACGCAGTATTTT
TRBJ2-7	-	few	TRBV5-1	CASSRGTYEQYF	TGCGCCAGCTCACGGGGGACCTACGAGCAGTACTTC
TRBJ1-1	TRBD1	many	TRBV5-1	CASSPGQGGLNTEAFF	TGCGCCAGCAGCCCGGGACAGGGAGGACTAAACACTGAAGCTTTCTTT
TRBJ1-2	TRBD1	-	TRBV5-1	CASSLQGFYGYTF	TGCGCCAGCAGCCTACAGGGGTTCTATGGCTACACCTTC
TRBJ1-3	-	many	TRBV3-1	CASSQDQAGNTIYF	TGTGCCAGCAGCCAAGATCAGGCAGGCAACACCATATATTTT
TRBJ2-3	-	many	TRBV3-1	CASSQDRVGADTQYF	TGTGCCAGCAGCCAAGACAGGGTAGGGGCAGATACGCAGTATTTT
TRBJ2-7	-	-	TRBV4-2	CVSSQISRNEQYF	TGTGTCAGCAGCCAAATATCTAGGAACGAGCAGTACTTC
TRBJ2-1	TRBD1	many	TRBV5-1	CASSLDGQGPNEQFF	TGCGCCAGCAGCTTGGATGGACAGGGGCCCAATGAGCAGTTCTTC
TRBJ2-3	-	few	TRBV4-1	CASSLRQGGADTQYF	TGCGCCAGCAGCCTAAGACAGGGCGGGGCAGATACGCAGTATTTT
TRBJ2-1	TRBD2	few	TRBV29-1	CSGTSGTGNEQFF	TGCAGCGGGACTAGCGGGACTGGCAATGAGCAGTTCTTC
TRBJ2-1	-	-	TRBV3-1	CASSQRGTFSYNEQFF	TGTGCCAGCAGCCAGCGCGGGACCTTCTCCTACAATGAGCAGTTCTTC
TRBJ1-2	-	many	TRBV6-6	CASSYSQDYGYTF	TGTGCCAGCAGTTACTCCCAGGACTATGGCTACACCTTC
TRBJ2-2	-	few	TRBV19	CASSIRAGHGTGELFF	TGTGCCAGTAGTATAAGGGCAGGGCATGGAACCGGGGAGCTGTTTTTT
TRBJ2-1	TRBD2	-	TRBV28	CASSLSGRAIDEQFF	TGTGCCAGCAGTTTGAGTGGGAGGGCCATCGATGAGCAGTTCTTC
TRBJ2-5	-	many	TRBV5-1	CASSPWALKETQYF	TGCGCCAGCAGCCCTTGGGCCCTAAAAGAGACCCAGTACTTC
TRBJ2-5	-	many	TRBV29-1	CSVDSGTLETQYF	TGCAGCGTTGACTCCGGGACCCTGGAGACCCAGTACTTC
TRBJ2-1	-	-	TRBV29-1	CSVQLIYNEQFF	TGCAGCGTGCAACTAATCTACAATGAGCAGTTCTTC
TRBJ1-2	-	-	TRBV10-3	CAISEPTGFGGGYTF	TGTGCCATCAGTGAGCCGACCGGGTTTGGGGGTGGCTACACCTTC
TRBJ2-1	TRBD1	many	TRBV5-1	CASSLDPGQGFYEQFF	TGCGCCAGCAGCTTAGATCCGGGACAGGGTTTTTATGAGCAGTTCTTC
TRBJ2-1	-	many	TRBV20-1	CSATPGRTVVHNEQFF	TGCAGTGCCACCCCGGGGAGGACGGTGGTTCACAATGAGCAGTTCTTC
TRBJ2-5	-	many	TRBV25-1	CASSGKGSETQYF	TGTGCCAGCAGTGGTAAGGGAAGCGAGACCCAGTACTTC
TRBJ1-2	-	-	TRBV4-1	CASSPSQLLQNYGYTF	TGCGCCAGCAGCCCAAGCCAACTTTTACAGAACTATGGCTACACCTTC
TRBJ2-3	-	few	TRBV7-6	CASSPSAPGPDTQYF	TGTGCCAGCAGCCCTAGTGCCCCGGGTCCAGATACGCAGTATTTT
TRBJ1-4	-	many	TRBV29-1	CSGQVAGGEKLFF	TGCAGCGGCCAGGTGGCAGGAGGTGAAAAACTGTTTTTT
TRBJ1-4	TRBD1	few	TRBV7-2	CASSHSQGGEEKLFF	TGTGCCAGCAGCCACTCGCAGGGGGGGGAGGAAAAACTGTTTTTT
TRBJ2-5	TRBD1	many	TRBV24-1	CATSDGQGFGETQYF	TGTGCCACCAGTGATGGACAGGGGTTTGGCGAGACCCAGTACTTC
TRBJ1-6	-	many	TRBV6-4	CASGPSREPYNSPLHF	TGTGCCAGCGGGCCATCCAGGGAACCCTATAATTCACCCCTCCACTTT
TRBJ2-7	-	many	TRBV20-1	CSARSNGPYEQYF	TGCAGTGCTAGAAGCAACGGGCCCTACGAGCAGTACTTC
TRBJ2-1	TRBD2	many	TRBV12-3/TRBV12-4	CASSQERRSSGGVRGNEQFF	TGTGCCAGCAGCCAGGAAAGACGATCTAGCGGGGGGGTTCGAGGCAATGAGCAGTTCTTC
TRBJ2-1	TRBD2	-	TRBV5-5	CASSHSTSGTTLFF	TGTGCCAGCAGCCATTCGACTAGCGGCACGACTCTATTCTTC
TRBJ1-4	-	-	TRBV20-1	CSARAGLDEKLFF	TGCAGTGCTAGAGCAGGGCTGGACGAAAAACTGTTTTTT
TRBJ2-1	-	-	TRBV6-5	CASSSRAGATYNEQFF	TGTGCCAGCAGTTCACGGGCCGGGGCAACCTACAATGAGCAGTTCTTC
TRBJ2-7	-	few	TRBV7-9	CASSPGLLYEQYF	TGTGCCAGCAGCCCCGGGCTCCTCTACGAGCAGTACTTC
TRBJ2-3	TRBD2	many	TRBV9	CASSPASGITDTQYF	TGTGCCAGCAGCCCCGCTAGCGGGATAACAGATACGCAGTATTTT
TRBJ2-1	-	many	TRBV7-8	CASSLSPEQFF	TGTGCCAGCAGCTTAAGTCCTGAGCAGTTCTTC
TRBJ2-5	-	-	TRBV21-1	CASSKVSGEVPETQYF	TGTGCCAGCAGCAAAGTCTCGGGAGAGGTTCCAGAGACCCAGTACTTC
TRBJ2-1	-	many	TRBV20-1	CSAREPATGFGQFF	TGCAGTGCTAGAGAGCCCGCTACAGGGTTCGGGCAGTTCTTC